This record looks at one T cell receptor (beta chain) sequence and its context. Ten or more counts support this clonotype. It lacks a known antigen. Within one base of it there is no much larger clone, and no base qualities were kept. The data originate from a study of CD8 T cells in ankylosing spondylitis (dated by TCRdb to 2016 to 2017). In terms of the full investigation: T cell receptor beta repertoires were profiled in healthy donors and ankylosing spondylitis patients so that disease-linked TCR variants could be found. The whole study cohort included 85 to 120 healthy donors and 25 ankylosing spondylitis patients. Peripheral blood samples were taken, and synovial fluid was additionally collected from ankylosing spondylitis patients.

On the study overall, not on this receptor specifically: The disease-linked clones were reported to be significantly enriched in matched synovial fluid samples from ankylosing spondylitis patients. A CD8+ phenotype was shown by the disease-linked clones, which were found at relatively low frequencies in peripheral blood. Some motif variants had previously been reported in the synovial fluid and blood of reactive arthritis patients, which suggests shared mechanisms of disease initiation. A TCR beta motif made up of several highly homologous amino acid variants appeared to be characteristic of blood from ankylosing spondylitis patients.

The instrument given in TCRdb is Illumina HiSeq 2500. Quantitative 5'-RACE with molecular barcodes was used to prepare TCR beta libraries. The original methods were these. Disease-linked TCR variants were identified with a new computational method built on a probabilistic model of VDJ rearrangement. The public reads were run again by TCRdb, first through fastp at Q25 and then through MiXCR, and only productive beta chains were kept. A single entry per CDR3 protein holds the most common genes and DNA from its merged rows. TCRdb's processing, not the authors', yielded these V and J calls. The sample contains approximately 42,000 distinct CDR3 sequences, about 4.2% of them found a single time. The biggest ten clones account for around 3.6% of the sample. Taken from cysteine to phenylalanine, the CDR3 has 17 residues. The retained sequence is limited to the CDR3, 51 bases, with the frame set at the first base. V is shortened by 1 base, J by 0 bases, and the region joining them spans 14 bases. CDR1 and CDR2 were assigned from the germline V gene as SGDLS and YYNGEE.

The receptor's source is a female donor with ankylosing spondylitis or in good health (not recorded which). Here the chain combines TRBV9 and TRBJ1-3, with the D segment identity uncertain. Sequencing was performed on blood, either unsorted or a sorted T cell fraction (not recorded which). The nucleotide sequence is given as TGTGCCAGCAGCGTACGGGCCCAAGAGAGCTCTGGAAACACCATATATTTT. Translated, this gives CASSVRAQESSGNTIYF.